Given below is one TCR beta chain in context. Antigen: not known. The entirety of the isolated RNA underwent reverse transcription, so expressed TCRB transcripts were sequenced. This table comes from immunoSEQ multiplex PCR, and its TCRdb copy is limited to in-frame clones, with some not included. The repertoire holds some 190,000 clones, approximately 7.8% seen once, with approximately 0.85% in the top ten. The entry originates in a study of beta chain features in type 1 diabetes. At the level of the study: Examined across all samples were about 110 million sorted cells.

Each sorted population was over 95% pure. Findings and limits, study-wide: When Type 1 diabetes patients were examined, their TCRB CDR3s proved moderately but significantly shorter in all four CD4+ subsets. When VDJ junctions were examined, type 1 diabetes patients showed fewer insertions and more deletions. Relative to healthy donors, patients appeared to have naive, central memory and Treg TCRB repertoires that were more similar.

This TCR came from a woman aged 35 to 49 with type 1 diabetes. Sequences were obtained from central memory CD4+ T cells from blood.

As DNA, the CDR3 is TGTGCCAGCAGCCTACCCCGGACAGGGGGCACCGGGGAGCTGTTTTTT. This codes for CASSLPRTGGTGELFF. This rearrangement joins TRBV5-4 to TRBJ2-2, with 10 nucleotides matching TRBD1. The CDR3 has 16 residues. The V segment lost 4 bases and the J segment 4 bases; nucleotides outside the gene matches: 7. Germline CDR1 and CDR2: SGHNT and YYREEE (reference sequence). Full variable domain (rest looked up from reference TRBV5-4 and TRBJ2-2): ETGVTQSPTHLIKTRGQQVTLRCSSQSGHNTVSWYQQALGQGPQFIFQYYREEENGRGNFPPRFSGLQFPNYSSELNVNALELDDSALYLCASSLPRTGGTGELFFGEGSRLTVL.